This entry lists 31 T cell receptor beta chains sequenced from one sample in a study of OX40 agonist ivuxolimab in advanced cancers. Profiling relied on immunoSEQ multiplex PCR, and the TCRdb table lists in-frame clones only, not all of them. The data show about 62,000 clones, with 79% seen just once and approximately 10% held by the top ten. This sample comprised CD4+ or CD8+ T cells sorted from blood, obtained in a trial of the OX40 agonist ivuxolimab. The receptors were gathered from an adult with an advanced solid tumor such as melanoma, head and neck, liver or kidney cancer.

This clone was detected a few times. The CDR3 here is CAWRIGGIYGYTF. The CDR3 nucleotides read TGTGCCTGGAGGATAGGGGGTATCTATGGCTACACCTTC. V is TRBV30 and J is TRBJ1-2, with a tentative D call TRBD1 (6 bases). Trimming removed 3 bases from V and 4 bases from J, with 12 bases in between. Germline V gives CDR1 GTSNPN, CDR2 SVGIG (reference sequence). The CDR3 length is 13 residues.

This clone was counted a single time. The chain combines TRBV4-1 with TRBJ2-5; 8 bases are a match to TRBD1. There are 15 residues in the CDR3. The J segment lost 5 bases and the V segment lost 3 bases, leaving 8 bases of the junction unmatched. Germline loops: CDR1 MGHRA, CDR2 YSYEKL. This chain's CDR3 is CASSQAQGASETQYF. DNA of the CDR3: TGCGCCAGCAGCCAGGCCCAGGGGGCGAGCGAGACCCAGTACTTC.

The V gene is TRBV30, the J gene TRBJ2-1; TRBD1 matches 10 bases. The length of the CDR3 is 13 residues. Per germline, CDR1 GTSNPN and CDR2 SVGIG (reference sequence). V gave up 7 bases and J gave up 9 bases; unmatched junction bases: 9. The CDR3 DNA follows: TGTGCCTCACGGGACAGGGGTGTCGGTGAGCAGTTCTTC. Translating gives CASRDRGVGEQFF.

The chain is built from TRBV16 and TRBJ1-1; maybe TRBD1 (6 bases). Trimming took 5 bases from V and 0 from J, leaving 16 bases between them. This CDR3 has 16 amino acids. The V gene's germline CDR1 is KGHSY and CDR2 FQNENV. CDR3 loop: CASSFSTGTLNTEAFF. CDR3 DNA sequence: TGTGCCAGCAGCTTTTCCACCGGGACACTGAACACTGAAGCTTTCTTT.

This clone appeared many times. The chain uses TRBV9 and TRBJ2-2; 7 positions match TRBD2. Germline-derived CDR1 and CDR2 are SGDLS and YYNGEE. This CDR3 is 16 amino acids long. The V segment lost 3 bases and the J segment 0 bases; nucleotides outside the gene matches: 5. CDR3 DNA: TGTGCCAGCAGCGATTGGGAGGGATCGAACACCGGGGAGCTGTTTTTT. Encoded protein: CASSDWEGSNTGELFF.

This rearrangement joins TRBV30 to TRBJ2-1, with 7 bases lining up with TRBD1. Looked up from germline, CDR1 is GTSNPN and CDR2 is SVGIG (reference sequence). Trimming at V came to 1 base and at J to 5 bases, leaving 2 bases not matched to a gene. The CDR3 runs 13 residues. The CDR3 coding sequence is TGTGCCTGGAGTGAGACAGGGCACAATGAGCAGTTCTTC. Its protein product is CAWSETGHNEQFF.

CDR3: CATSRAWGNSPLHF. The CDR3 region has the DNA TGTGCCACCAGCAGAGCGTGGGGTAATTCACCCCTCCACTTT. This sequence joins TRBV15 and TRBJ1-6; D unresolved. Germline V gives CDR1 LNHNV, CDR2 YYDKDF (reference sequence). The CDR3 runs to 14 residues. The V gene lost 1 base and the J gene lost 6 bases, with 7 bases spanning the gap.

There are a few counts of this clone. V and J are TRBV11-1 and TRBJ1-5, with D uncertain. The germline V gene has CDR1 SGHAT and CDR2 FQDESV (reference sequence). Trimming shortened V by 5 bases and J by 0 bases, and 11 bases separated the two germline ends. The CDR3 extends over 15 amino acids. The CDR3 loop reads CASSATTLSNQPQHF. The CDR3 DNA follows: TGTGCCAGCAGCGCTACGACGCTTAGCAATCAGCCCCAGCATTTT.

The count of this clone is one. This chain connects TRBV25-1 to TRBJ2-1; 7 bases agree with TRBD2. Trimming cost V 9 bases and J 8 bases; bases outside gene matches: 13. The CDR3 is made up of 14 amino acids. CDR1 is MGHDK, CDR2 SYGVNS, per germline. CDR3 in amino acids: CASRPSGGSYEQFF. CDR3 in DNA: TGTGCCAGTCGTCCCAGCGGCGGGAGTTATGAGCAGTTCTTC.

The J gene is TRBJ1-5, the V gene TRBV7-2, with TRBD1 identical over 8 bases. V trimming: 5 bases; J trimming: 4 bases; junction bases outside the gene matches: 1. The CDR3 totals 13 residues. Germline loops: CDR1 SGHTA, CDR2 FQGNSA. CDR3 sequence: CASSNRGNQPQHF. CDR3 coding DNA: TGTGCCAGCAGCAACAGGGGGAATCAGCCCCAGCATTTT.

J is TRBJ1-4 and V is TRBV7-8; no firm D call. Trimming shortened V by 2 bases and J by 3 bases, and 13 bases separated the two germline ends. The CDR3 loop spans 16 amino acids. Germline CDR1 and CDR2: SGHVS and FQNEAQ. DNA of the CDR3: TGTGCCAGCAGCTTAACGGACGGTATCTCTAATGAAAAACTGTTTTTT. It translates to CASSLTDGISNEKLFF.

This sequence joins TRBV6-1 and TRBJ1-5, with TRBD1 as a possible D gene (6 bases). This CDR3 region has 17 residues. V lost 3 bases, J lost 7 bases, and 22 bases lay in between. Looked up from germline, CDR1 is MNHNS and CDR2 is SASEGT. The DNA for the CDR3 is TGTGCCAGCAGTGATATAAATTGGACAGCTCAAAGACAGCCCCAGCATTTT. Translation: CASSDINWTAQRQPQHF.

V usage is TRBV7-7 and J usage is TRBJ2-2, with 9 bases aligning to TRBD2. The junction had 1 base not matched to a gene; V was cut back by 1 base and J by 7 bases. The length of the CDR3 is 14 residues. Germline loops: CDR1 SSHAT, CDR2 FNYEAQ (reference sequence). The CDR3 nucleotides read TGTGCCAGCAGCTTAGAAGCGGGAGGCGGGGAGCTGTTTTTT. Translating it yields CASSLEAGGGELFF.

This clone was recorded a few times. The chain combines TRBV9 with TRBJ2-3; D not resolved. Germline lookup yields CDR1 SGDLS and CDR2 YYNGEE. The CDR3 loop spans 12 amino acids. Trimming removed 6 bases from V and 2 bases from J, with 7 bases in between. This chain's CDR3 is CASNSLTDTQYF. The CDR3 DNA reads as TGTGCCAGCAATTCCCTCACAGATACGCAGTATTTT.

This chain joins TRBV13 and TRBJ2-5, with 7 bases matching TRBD2. This CDR3 has 15 amino acids. V was pared by 5 bases and J by 0 bases, with 6 bases of the junction left unmatched. CDR1 PRHDT and CDR2 FYEKMQ come from the germline V gene (reference sequence). CDR3 nucleotide sequence: TGTGCCAGCAGCGCCCCCAGCGGGAACCAAGAGACCCAGTACTTC. Its protein product is CASSAPSGNQETQYF.

In its sample, this clone was seen once. CDR3 DNA: TGCGCCAGCAGCCTCGGCGGGGGAGGGATGAACACTGAAGCTTTCTTT. It is translated as CASSLGGGGMNTEAFF. The chain employs TRBV4-1 and TRBJ1-1, with a possible D match to TRBD1 (5 bases). The CDR3 is 16 amino acids. V lost 4 bases and J lost 0, with 15 bases in between. CDR1 is MGHRA and CDR2 is YSYEKL in the germline V gene.

The rearrangement joins TRBV27 to TRBJ2-1; 9 nucleotides align to TRBD2. The CDR3 contains 13 residues. Germline CDR1 is MNHEY and CDR2 is SMNVEV (reference sequence). Trimming at V came to 2 bases and at J to 13 bases, leaving 6 bases not matched to a gene. CDR3 amino acids: CASSLKAGGSQFF. CDR3 bases: TGTGCCAGCAGTTTAAAAGCGGGGGGATCCCAGTTCTTC.

This clone came up once. The V call is TRBV7-3, the J call TRBJ2-7, with TRBD1 identical over 7 bases. The CDR3 runs to 14 residues. J was trimmed by 5 bases and V by 5 bases; bases with no gene match: 9. CDR1 and CDR2 (germline): SGHTA, FQGTGA. Here the CDR3 reads CASSPTGVGNEQYF. For the CDR3, the DNA is TGTGCCAGCAGCCCAACAGGGGTAGGCAACGAGCAGTACTTC.

This rearrangement joins TRBV6-6 to TRBJ1-1; TRBD1 is a possible D gene (5 bases). The CDR3 is 15 residues long. V was clipped by 6 bases and J by 0 bases, with 14 bases between them. Per germline, CDR1 MNHNY and CDR2 SVGAGI (reference sequence). CDR3 region: CASSRGGALNTEAFF. As DNA, the CDR3 is TGTGCCAGCAGCCGAGGCGGGGCCTTGAACACTGAAGCTTTCTTT.

J is TRBJ1-1 and V is TRBV7-6, with 7 positions matching TRBD1. CDR3 size: 15 residues. J lost 1 base, V lost 8 bases, and 10 bases had no gene match. Germline V gene lookup returns CDR1 SGHVS and CDR2 FNYEAQ. CDR3 sequence reads: CASLESWTGNTEAFF. CDR3 nucleotide sequence: TGTGCCAGCCTAGAATCCTGGACAGGGAACACTGAAGCTTTCTTT. Together with reference TRBV7-6 and TRBJ1-1, the CDR3 gives the full variable domain: GAGVSQSPRYKVTKRGQDVALRCDPISGHVSLYWYRQALGQGPEFLTYFNYEAQQDKSGLPNDRFSAERPEGSISTLTIQRTEQRDSAMYRCASLESWTGNTEAFFGQGTRLTVV.

The chain combines TRBV10-3 with TRBJ2-7; D not certain. This CDR3 contains 12 residues. Germline CDR1 ENHRY, CDR2 SYGVKD. Trimming stripped 2 bases from V and 4 bases from J, with 6 bases between. The CDR3 here is CAISERDYEQYF. The CDR3 coding sequence is TGTGCCATCAGTGAGAGAGATTACGAGCAGTACTTC.

There are a few counts of this clone. J is TRBJ2-3 and V is TRBV5-6; D remains unclear. CDR1 and CDR2 (germline): SGHDT, YYEEEE. The V and J ends lost 0 bases and 2 bases respectively, with 7 bases between them. This CDR3 contains 14 residues. The CDR3 DNA reads as TGTGCCAGCAGCTTGGGTTGGCACACAGATACGCAGTATTTT. The encoded protein is CASSLGWHTDTQYF.

The V and J genes are TRBV2 and TRBJ1-1; D may be TRBD1 (5 bases). The CDR3 runs 14 residues. V lost 3 bases and J lost 0, with 8 bases in between. Germline V gene data show CDR1 as SNHLY and CDR2 as FYNNEI. The CDR3 bases are TGTGCCAGCAGTGAGGGGACGGTGAACACTGAAGCTTTCTTT. Its protein is CASSEGTVNTEAFF.

V gene TRBV6-1 combines with J gene TRBJ1-4; 8 bases fit TRBD1. Per the germline V gene, CDR1 is MNHNS and CDR2 is SASEGT. This CDR3 comprises 14 residues. V was pared by 5 bases and J by 8 bases, with 7 bases of the junction left unmatched. The CDR3 sequence: CASSRHGQGEKLFF. CDR3 nucleotide sequence: TGTGCCAGCAGTAGACACGGACAGGGCGAAAAACTGTTTTTT.

This chain joins TRBV7-2 and TRBJ2-3; D gene uncertain. V lost 2 bases to trimming and J lost 2 bases, with 11 bases between them. The length of the CDR3 is 15 residues. Germline CDR1 SGHTA, CDR2 FQGNSA. This CDR3 is CASSLYTLLTDTQYF. The CDR3, as DNA: TGTGCCAGCAGCTTATATACCTTACTCACAGATACGCAGTATTTT.

V is TRBV19 and J is TRBJ2-5; 10 positions agree with TRBD1. This CDR3 has 16 amino acids. CDR1 is LNHDA and CDR2 is SQIVND in the germline V gene (reference sequence). The V gene end was trimmed by 2 bases and the J gene end by 2 bases; junction bases not matched to a gene: 5. In nucleotides, the CDR3 is TGTGCCAGTAGTATATTCGCGGACAGGGGGCAAGAGACCCAGTACTTC. Protein sequence: CASSIFADRGQETQYF.

This clone was picked up many times. This rearrangement joins TRBV2 to TRBJ2-7; maybe TRBD2 (6 bases). CDR3 length: 15 residues. Germline V gene data show CDR1 as SNHLY and CDR2 as FYNNEI. The V gene lost 3 bases and the J gene lost 0 bases, with 12 bases spanning the gap. DNA for the CDR3: TGTGCCAGCAGTGATCAACCTAGCGACTCCTACGAGCAGTACTTC. It specifies CASSDQPSDSYEQYF.

The genes are TRBV13 and TRBJ2-1; D call uncertain. The V and J ends lost 4 bases and 3 bases respectively, with 10 bases between them. The CDR3 is 14 residues long. In germline, CDR1 is PRHDT, CDR2 FYEKMQ (reference sequence). The CDR3 DNA follows: TGTGCCAGCAGCTCCCGAAGGGTCTACAATGAGCAGTTCTTC. It specifies CASSSRRVYNEQFF.

The chain carries TRBV13 and TRBJ2-7; no clear D gene. Trimming stripped 2 bases from V and 1 base from J, with 6 bases between. CDR1 is PRHDT and CDR2 is FYEKMQ in the germline V gene (reference sequence). The CDR3 contains 13 residues. The CDR3 DNA sequence: TGTGCCAGCAGCTTAAAGAGGTCCTACGAGCAGTACTTC. It encodes CASSLKRSYEQYF.

The rearrangement uses TRBV9 and TRBJ2-3; 9 positions match TRBD2. The V gene end was trimmed by 3 bases and the J gene end by 3 bases; junction bases not matched to a gene: 11. Germline V gene data show CDR1 as SGDLS and CDR2 as YYNGEE. The CDR3 runs to 17 residues. CDR3 protein: CASSAELTGLATDTQYF. The CDR3 coding sequence is TGTGCCAGCAGCGCAGAGCTGACGGGACTAGCTACAGATACGCAGTATTTT.

CDR3 DNA sequence: TGCGCCAGCAGCCCGGGGACAGCTTACTCCTACGAGCAGTACTTC. Translation: CASSPGTAYSYEQYF. The chain recombines TRBV5-1 with TRBJ2-7; TRBD1 matches 7 bases. V lost 4 bases, J lost 0 bases, and 7 bases stayed unmatched. The CDR3 sequence is 15 residues long. Germline V gene data show CDR1 as SGHRS and CDR2 as YFSETQ.